This T cell receptor beta chain derives from a study of a mutant IDH1 vaccine in newly diagnosed glioma. Across the whole study: Sex among treated patients split roughly 62% male, around 38% female; mean age was approximately 38 years. Findings and caveats of the study: Researchers report vaccine-induced immune responses in roughly 93% of patients.

This CDR3 region has 15 residues. The germline CDR1 and CDR2 sequences are SGDLS and YYNGEE. The V segment lost 2 bases and the J segment 1 base; nucleotides outside the gene matches: 3. This table comes from immunoSEQ multiplex PCR, and its TCRdb copy is limited to in-frame clones, with some not included. The sample holds around 40,000 clones, approximately 84% seen once. Time point described: week 23, last vaccination. Vaccination used 300 ug of mutant IDH1 20-mer peptide per dose, with topical imiquimod. This clone came up once. Its antigen remains unknown. The source is a woman younger than 30 with glioma. Some clones in this sample may be carry-over from other donors' samples. This chain uses TRBV9 with TRBJ2-1, with 7 nucleotides matching TRBD2. The sample was PBMCs, taken from a glioma patient whose treatment included an IDH1 peptide vaccine. The CDR3 loop is CASSVAAGSYNEQFF. The CDR3 DNA sequence: TGTGCCAGCAGCGTTGCAGCGGGATCCTACAATGAGCAGTTCTTC.